The clone carrying this T cell receptor beta chain was counted at least ten times. The sample is drawn from a study of regulatory T cells in long-lasting Graves disease. Background on the study: Antithyroid drugs had been taken under 3 months by newly diagnosed Graves' patients.

Time point indicated: newly diagnosed GD, antithyroid drugs for less than 3 months. Extracted RNA from PBMCs served as the source of the TCR library. The patients included were those that came from an endocrinology department in Xi'an, China. Arm-PCR of CDR3 regions and iRepertoire HTBI primers were used to build TCR beta libraries. TCRdb fed the multiplex PCR reads into MiXCR, producing one record per CDR3 protein. The sample yields roughly 500,000 distinct CDR3 sequences, roughly 14% seen once. The CDR3 totals 15 residues. The V and J ends lost 5 bases and 5 bases, in that order; junction bases with no gene match: 9. From germline, CDR1 is MNHNS and CDR2 SASEGT. This same sample was also taken into another study, of T cells in Graves' hyperthyroidism and ophthalmopathy. From that second work: Stability of Graves' hyperthyroidism was defined as absent ophthalmopathy progression within 18 months. Blood shared most expanded thyroid clonotypes above 0.001.

This specimen consisted of peripheral blood mononuclear cells (PBMCs), obtained at new diagnosis, from a patient treated with antithyroid drugs. The origin of this receptor is a man aged 30-40 years with Graves disease. J is TRBJ2-7 and V is TRBV6-1, with 10 bases aligning to TRBD2. The CDR3 loop is CASSHGASGSHEQYF. In DNA form, the CDR3 reads TGTGCCAGCAGTCACGGGGCTAGCGGGAGTCACGAGCAGTACTTC.